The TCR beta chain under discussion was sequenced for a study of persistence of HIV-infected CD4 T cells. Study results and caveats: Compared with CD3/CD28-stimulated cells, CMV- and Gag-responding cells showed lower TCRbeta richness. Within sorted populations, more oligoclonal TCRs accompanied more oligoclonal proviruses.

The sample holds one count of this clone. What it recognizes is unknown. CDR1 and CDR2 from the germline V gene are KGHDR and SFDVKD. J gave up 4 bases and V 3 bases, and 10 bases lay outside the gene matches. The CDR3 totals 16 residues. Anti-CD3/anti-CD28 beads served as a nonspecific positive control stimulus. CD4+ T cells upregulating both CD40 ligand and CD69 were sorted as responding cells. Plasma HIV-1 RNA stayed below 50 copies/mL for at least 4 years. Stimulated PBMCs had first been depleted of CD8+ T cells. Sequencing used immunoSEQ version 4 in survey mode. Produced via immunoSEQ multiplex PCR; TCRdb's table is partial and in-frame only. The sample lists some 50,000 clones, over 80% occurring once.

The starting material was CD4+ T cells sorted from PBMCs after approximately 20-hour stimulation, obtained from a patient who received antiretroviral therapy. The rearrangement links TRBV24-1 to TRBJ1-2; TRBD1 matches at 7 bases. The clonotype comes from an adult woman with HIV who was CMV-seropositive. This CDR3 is CATSDAPGRGSYGYTF. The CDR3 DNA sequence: TGTGCCACCAGTGATGCCCCGGGCAGGGGGTCCTATGGCTACACCTTC.